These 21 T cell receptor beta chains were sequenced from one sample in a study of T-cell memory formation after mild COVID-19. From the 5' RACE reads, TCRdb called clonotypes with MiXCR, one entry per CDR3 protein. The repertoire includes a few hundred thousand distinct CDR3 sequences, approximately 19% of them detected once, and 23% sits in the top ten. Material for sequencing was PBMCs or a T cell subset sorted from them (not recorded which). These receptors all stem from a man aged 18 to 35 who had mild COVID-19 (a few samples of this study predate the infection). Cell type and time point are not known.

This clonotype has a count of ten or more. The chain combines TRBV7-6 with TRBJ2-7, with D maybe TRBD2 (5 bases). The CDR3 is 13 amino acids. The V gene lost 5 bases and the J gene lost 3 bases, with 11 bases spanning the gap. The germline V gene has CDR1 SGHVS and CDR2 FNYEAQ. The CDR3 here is CASSPGRDYEQYV. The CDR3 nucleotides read TGTGCCAGCAGCCCAGGACGGGACTACGAGCAGTACGTC.

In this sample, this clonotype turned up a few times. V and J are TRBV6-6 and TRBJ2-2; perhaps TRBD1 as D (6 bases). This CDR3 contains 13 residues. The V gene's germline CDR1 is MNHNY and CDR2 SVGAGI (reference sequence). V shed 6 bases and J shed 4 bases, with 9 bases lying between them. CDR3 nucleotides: TGTGCCAGCAGGCCGACAGGCACCGGGGAGCTGTTTTTT. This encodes CASRPTGTGELFF.

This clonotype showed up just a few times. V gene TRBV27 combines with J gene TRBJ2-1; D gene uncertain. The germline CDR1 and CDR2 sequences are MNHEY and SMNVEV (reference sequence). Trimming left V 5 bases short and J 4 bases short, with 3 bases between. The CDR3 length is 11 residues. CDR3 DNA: TGTGCCAGCAGTAATTACAATGAGCAGTTCTTC. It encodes CASSNYNEQFF.

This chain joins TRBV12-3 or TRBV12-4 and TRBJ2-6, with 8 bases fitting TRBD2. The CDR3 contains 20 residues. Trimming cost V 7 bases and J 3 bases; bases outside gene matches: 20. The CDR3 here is CASTITRRRGVRVGANVLTF. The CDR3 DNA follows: TGTGCCAGCACCATAACAAGACGGCGGGGGGTTCGGGTTGGGGCCAACGTCCTGACTTTC.

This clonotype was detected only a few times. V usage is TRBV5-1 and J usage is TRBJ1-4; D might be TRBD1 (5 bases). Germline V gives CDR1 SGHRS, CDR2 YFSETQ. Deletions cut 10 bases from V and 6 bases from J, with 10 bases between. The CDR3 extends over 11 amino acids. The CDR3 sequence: CAGWGDEKLFF. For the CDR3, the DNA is TGCGCCGGCTGGGGGGATGAAAAACTGTTTTTT.

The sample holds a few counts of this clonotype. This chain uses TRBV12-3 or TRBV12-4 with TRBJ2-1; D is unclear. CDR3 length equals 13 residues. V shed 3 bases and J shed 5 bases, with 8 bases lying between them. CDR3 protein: CASSFTVNNEQFF. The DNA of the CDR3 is TGTGCCAGCAGTTTTACTGTTAACAATGAGCAGTTCTTC.

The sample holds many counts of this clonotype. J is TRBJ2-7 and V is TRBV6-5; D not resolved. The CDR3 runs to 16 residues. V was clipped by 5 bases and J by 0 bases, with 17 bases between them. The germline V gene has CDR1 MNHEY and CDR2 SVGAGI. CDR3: CASSPLVGPSSYEQYF. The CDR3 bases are TGTGCCAGCAGTCCCCTCGTTGGACCGTCCTCCTACGAGCAGTACTTC.

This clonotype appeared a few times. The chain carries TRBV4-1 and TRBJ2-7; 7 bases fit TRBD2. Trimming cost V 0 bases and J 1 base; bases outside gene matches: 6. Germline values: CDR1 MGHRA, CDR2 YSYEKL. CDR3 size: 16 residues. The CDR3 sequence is CASSQDLSSGSYEQYV. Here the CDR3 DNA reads TGCGCCAGCAGCCAAGATCTGAGTAGCGGGTCCTACGAGCAGTACGTC.

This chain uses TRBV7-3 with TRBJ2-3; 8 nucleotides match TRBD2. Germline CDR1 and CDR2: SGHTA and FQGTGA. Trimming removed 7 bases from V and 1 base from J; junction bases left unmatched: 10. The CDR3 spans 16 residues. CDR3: CASNPRLAWGTDTQYF. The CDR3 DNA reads TGTGCCAGCAACCCAAGACTAGCGTGGGGCACAGATACGCAGTATTTT.

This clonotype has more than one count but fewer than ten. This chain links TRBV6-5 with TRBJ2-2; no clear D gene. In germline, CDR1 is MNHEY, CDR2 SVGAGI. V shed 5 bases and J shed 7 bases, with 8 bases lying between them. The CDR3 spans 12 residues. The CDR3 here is CASSQTFGELFF. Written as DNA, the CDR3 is TGTGCCAGCAGTCAGACTTTCGGGGAGCTGTTTTTT.

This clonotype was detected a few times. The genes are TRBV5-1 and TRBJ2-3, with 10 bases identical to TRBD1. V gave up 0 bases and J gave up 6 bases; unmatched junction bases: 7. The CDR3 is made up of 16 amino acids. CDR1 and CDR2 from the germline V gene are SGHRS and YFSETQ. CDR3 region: CASSLAGQGPLDTQYF. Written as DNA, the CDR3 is TGCGCCAGCAGCTTGGCGGGACAGGGGCCACTGGATACGCAGTATTTT.

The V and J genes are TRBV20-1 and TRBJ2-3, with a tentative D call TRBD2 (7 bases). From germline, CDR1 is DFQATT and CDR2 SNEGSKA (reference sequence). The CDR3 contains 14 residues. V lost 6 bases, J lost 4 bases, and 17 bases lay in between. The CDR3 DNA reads TGCAGTGCAAGGGGGGGGGCCGTATCAGATACGCAGTATTTT. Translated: CSARGGAVSDTQYF.

CDR3 in DNA: TGCGCCAGCAGCCAAGAGTCGGGGGATCTGTACGAGCAGTACTTC. Translation: CASSQESGDLYEQYF. V gene TRBV4-3 combines with J gene TRBJ2-7; a weak D match, TRBD2 (6 bases). The CDR3 is 15 residues long. Germline V gene sequence: CDR1 LGHNA, CDR2 YSLEER. V was cut by 0 bases and J by 4 bases, with 13 bases left in between.

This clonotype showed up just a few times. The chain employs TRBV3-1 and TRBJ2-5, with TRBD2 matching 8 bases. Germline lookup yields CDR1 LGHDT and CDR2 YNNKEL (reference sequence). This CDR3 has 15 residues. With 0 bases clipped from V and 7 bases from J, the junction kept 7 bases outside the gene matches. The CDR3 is CASSQDSSGGGTQYF. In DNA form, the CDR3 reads TGTGCCAGCAGCCAAGATTCGAGCGGGGGTGGGACCCAGTACTTC.

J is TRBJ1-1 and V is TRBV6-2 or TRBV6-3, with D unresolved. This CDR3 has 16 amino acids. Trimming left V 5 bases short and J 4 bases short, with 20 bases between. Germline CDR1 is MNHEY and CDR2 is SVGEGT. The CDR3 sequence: CASSDLGTTATTEAFF. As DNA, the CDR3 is TGTGCCAGCAGTGACCTTGGTACGACCGCTACCACTGAAGCTTTCTTT.

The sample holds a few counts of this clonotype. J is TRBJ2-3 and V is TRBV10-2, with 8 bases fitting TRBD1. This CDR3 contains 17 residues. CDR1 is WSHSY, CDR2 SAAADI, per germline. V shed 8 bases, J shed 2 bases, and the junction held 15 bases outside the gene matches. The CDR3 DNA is TGCGCCAGCCTCGCATTAGGACAGGGCCGAACCACAGATACGCAGTATTTT. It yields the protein CASLALGQGRTTDTQYF.

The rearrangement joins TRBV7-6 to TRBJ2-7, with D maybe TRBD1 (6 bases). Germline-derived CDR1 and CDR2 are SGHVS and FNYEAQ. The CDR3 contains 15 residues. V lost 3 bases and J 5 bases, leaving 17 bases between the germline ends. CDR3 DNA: TGTGCCAGCAGCTTCGGGACACGGCCTACCAACGAGCAGTACTTC. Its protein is CASSFGTRPTNEQYF.

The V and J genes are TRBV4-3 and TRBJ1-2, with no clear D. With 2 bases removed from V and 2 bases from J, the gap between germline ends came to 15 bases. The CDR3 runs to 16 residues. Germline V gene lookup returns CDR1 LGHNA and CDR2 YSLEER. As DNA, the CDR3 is TGCGCCAGCAGCCAAACATTCGGGCCCTGGAACTATGGCTACACCTTC. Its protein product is CASSQTFGPWNYGYTF.

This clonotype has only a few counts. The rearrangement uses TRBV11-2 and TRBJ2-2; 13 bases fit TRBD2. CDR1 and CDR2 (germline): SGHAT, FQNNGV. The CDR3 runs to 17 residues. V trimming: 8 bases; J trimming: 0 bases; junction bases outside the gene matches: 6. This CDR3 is CASAGLAGPANTGELFF. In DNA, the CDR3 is TGTGCCAGCGCGGGACTAGCGGGACCCGCGAACACCGGGGAGCTGTTTTTT.

The CDR3 nucleotides are TGTGCCAGCAGCCTTCTTGGACTGGAAAACATTCAGTACTTC. Encoded protein: CASSLLGLENIQYF. V is TRBV5-4 and J is TRBJ2-4; TRBD2 might be the D (5 bases). The CDR3 totals 14 residues. Trimming left V 4 bases short and J 5 bases short, with 13 bases between. Germline V gene sequence: CDR1 SGHNT, CDR2 YYREEE (reference sequence).

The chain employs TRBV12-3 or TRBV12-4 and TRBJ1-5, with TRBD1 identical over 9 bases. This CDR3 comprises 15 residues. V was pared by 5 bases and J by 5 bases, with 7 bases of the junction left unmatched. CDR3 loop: CASSRQTGGDQPQHF. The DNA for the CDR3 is TGTGCCAGCAGTCGCCAGACAGGGGGAGATCAGCCCCAGCATTTT.